This T cell receptor (beta chain) was sequenced during a study of cytomegalovirus exposure and HLA in healthy donors. Regarding the study as a whole: Through in vitro validation, a few CMV-associated chains were shown to be specific for CMV antigens. Approximately 18,000 TCR beta sequences were associated with HLA alleles at 0.05 false discovery rate in a later analysis.

From germline, CDR1 is LNHDA and CDR2 SQIVND (reference sequence). The CDR3 is made up of 11 amino acids. Trimming stripped 5 bases from V and 6 bases from J, with 7 bases between. PCR primers comprised 60 Vbeta and 13 Jbeta primers. Source study methods: Approximately 11 million of the roughly 77 million unique TCR beta chains counted in a later analysis were shared. Assay used: immunoSEQ multiplex PCR; TCRdb lists only in-frame clones, some missing. V, J and clone size are taken as reported in that table, and D and trimming were inferred from the DNA itself. This table has 88,000 or so clones, around 60% appearing once. Concerning this clone itself: The antigen remains undetermined.

Nominally healthy donors were sampled, though unrecorded immune exposures were likely. This TCR derives from a male donor in good health and CMV-seropositive. The sample was PBMCs. The V call is TRBV19, the J call TRBJ1-2, with a weak D call TRBD1 (5 bases). This CDR3 reads CASSGGNGYTF. Written as DNA, the CDR3 is TGTGCCAGTAGTGGGGGGAATGGCTACACCTTC.